This T cell receptor beta chain was documented in a study of T cells after yellow fever vaccination. This clonotype was seen only a few times. TCRdb processed the 5' RACE reads anew with MiXCR; each CDR3 protein has one entry. The data hold about 300,000 distinct CDR3 sequences, with approximately 10% observed a single time. This sequence was found in a young man who received the YFV17D yellow fever vaccine. This material consisted of CD4+ T cells sorted from PBMCs, taken 5 days after the yellow fever booster vaccination.

CDR3 amino acids: CASSLWVAGDSYEQYV. CDR3 sequence (DNA): TGTGCCAGCAGCTTATGGGTAGCGGGGGACTCCTACGAGCAGTACGTC. The J gene is TRBJ2-7, the V gene TRBV7-9; 9 nucleotides match TRBD2. The J segment lost 0 bases and the V segment lost 2 bases, leaving 5 bases of the junction unmatched. From germline, CDR1 is SEHNR and CDR2 FQNEAQ (reference sequence). This CDR3 is 16 amino acids long.